This T cell receptor (beta chain) originates from a study of T cell responses to AZD1222 COVID-19 vaccine. This clone was seen only once. Some clones are missing from TCRdb's copy, which holds only in-frame ones; the method was immunoSEQ multiplex PCR. The sample holds tens of thousands of clones, 89% seen once. This CDR3 has 15 residues. Germline CDR1 MNHEY, CDR2 SVGEGT. Trimming left V 6 bases short and J 5 bases short, with 20 bases between. Second-dose intervals of approximately 4 or approximately 12 weeks were pooled. The sequence derives from an adult who received the AZD1222 COVID-19 vaccine. The rearrangement links TRBV6-2 or TRBV6-3 to TRBJ2-7, with D tentatively TRBD1 (6 bases). Sequences were derived from peripheral blood, sampled 28 days after the second AZD1222 dose. CDR3 nucleotides: TGTGCCAGCAGCCCTGGGGGCCACCCCCCTCACGAGCAGTACTTC. It translates to CASSPGGHPPHEQYF.